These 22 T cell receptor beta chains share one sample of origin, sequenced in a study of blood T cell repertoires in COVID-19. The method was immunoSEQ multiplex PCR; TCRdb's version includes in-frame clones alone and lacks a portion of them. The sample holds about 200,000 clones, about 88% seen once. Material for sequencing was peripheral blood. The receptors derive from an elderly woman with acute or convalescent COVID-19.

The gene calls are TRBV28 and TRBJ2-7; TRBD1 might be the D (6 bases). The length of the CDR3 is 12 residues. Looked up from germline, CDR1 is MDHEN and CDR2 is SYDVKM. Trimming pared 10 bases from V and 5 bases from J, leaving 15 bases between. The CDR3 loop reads CATVYREDEQYF. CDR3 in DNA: TGTGCCACCGTCTACAGGGAAGACGAGCAGTACTTC.

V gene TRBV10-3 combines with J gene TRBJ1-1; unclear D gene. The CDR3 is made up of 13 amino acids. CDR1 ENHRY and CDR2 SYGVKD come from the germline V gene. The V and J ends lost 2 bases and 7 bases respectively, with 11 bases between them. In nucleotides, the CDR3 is TGTGCCATCAGTGAGAACTATGGCCGTGAAGCTTTCTTT. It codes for CAISENYGREAFF.

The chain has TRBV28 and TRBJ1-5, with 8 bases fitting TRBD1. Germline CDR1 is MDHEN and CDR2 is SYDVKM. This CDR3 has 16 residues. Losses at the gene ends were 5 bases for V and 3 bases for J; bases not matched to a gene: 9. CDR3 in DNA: TGTGCCAGCAGTCCCAACGGACAGGGCCACAATCAGCCCCAGCATTTT. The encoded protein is CASSPNGQGHNQPQHF.

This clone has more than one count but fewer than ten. DNA for the CDR3: TGTGCCAGCAGTAGGGCGAGCGGGGCAGATACGCAGTATTTT. As protein: CASSRASGADTQYF. This chain uses TRBV6-6 with TRBJ2-3; 7 bases fit TRBD2. The CDR3 is 14 amino acids. CDR1 is MNHNY and CDR2 is SVGAGI in the germline V gene (reference sequence). The V and J ends lost 5 bases and 4 bases, in that order; junction bases with no gene match: 6.

CDR3 nucleotide sequence: TGTGCCAGCAGCTACTCAGGGGGTGACTCACCCCTCCACTTT. Its translation: CASSYSGGDSPLHF. The rearrangement joins TRBV2 to TRBJ1-6, with 7 bases aligning to TRBD1. Looked up from germline, CDR1 is SNHLY and CDR2 is FYNNEI. The V and J ends lost 6 bases and 10 bases, in that order; junction bases with no gene match: 9. The CDR3 is made up of 14 amino acids.

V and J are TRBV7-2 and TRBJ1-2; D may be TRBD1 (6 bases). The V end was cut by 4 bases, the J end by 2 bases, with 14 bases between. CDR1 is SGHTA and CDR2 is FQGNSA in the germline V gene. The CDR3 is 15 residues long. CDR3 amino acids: CASSSAVTGNYGYTF. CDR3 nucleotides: TGTGCCAGCAGCTCCGCCGTTACAGGGAACTATGGCTACACCTTC.

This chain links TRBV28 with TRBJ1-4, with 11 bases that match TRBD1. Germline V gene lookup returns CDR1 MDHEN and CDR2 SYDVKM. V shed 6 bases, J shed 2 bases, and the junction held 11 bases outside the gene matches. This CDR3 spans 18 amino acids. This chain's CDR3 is CASSRGTGGFGTNEKLFF. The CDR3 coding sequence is TGTGCCAGCAGCCGGGGGACAGGGGGGTTCGGGACTAATGAAAAACTGTTTTTT. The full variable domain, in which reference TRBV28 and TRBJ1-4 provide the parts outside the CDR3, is DVKVTQSSRYLVKRTGEKVFLECVQDMDHENMFWYRQDPGLGLRLIYFSYDVKMKEKGDIPEGYSVSREKKERFSLILESASTNQTSMYLCASSRGTGGFGTNEKLFFGSGTQLSVL.

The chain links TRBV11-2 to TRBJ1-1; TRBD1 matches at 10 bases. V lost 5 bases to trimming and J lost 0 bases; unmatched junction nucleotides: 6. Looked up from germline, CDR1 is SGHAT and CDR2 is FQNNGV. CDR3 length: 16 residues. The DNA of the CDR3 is TGTGCCAGCAGCCGTGGGACAGGGGTGGTGAACACTGAAGCTTTCTTT. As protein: CASSRGTGVVNTEAFF.

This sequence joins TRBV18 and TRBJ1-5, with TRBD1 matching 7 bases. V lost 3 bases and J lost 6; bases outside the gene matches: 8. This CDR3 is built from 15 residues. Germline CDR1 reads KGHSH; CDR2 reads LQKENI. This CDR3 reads CASSPTAGGSQPQHF. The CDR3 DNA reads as TGTGCCAGCTCACCTACGGCAGGGGGATCTCAGCCCCAGCATTTT.

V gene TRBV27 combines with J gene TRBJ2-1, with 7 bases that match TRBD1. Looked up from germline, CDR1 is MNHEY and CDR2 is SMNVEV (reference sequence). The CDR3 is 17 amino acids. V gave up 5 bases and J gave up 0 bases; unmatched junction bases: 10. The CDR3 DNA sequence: TGTGCCAGCAGTCCTCGGACAGGAACGAGCTCCTACAATGAGCAGTTCTTC. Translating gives CASSPRTGTSSYNEQFF.

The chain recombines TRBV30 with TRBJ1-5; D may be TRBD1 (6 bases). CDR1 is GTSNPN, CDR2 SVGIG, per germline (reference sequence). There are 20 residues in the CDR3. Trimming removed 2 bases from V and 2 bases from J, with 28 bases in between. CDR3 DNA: TGTGCCTGGAGTCCAGACCCCGGGACATTCCTCGGAAAGCGCAATCAGCCCCAGCATTTT. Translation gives CAWSPDPGTFLGKRNQPQHF.

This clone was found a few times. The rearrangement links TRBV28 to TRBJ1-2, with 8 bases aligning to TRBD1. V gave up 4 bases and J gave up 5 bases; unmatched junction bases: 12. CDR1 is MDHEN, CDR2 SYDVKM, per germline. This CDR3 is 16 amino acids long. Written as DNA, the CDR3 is TGTGCCAGCAGTTCGACTGCCCGGACAGGGAGATATGGCTACACCTTC. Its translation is CASSSTARTGRYGYTF.

This CDR3 reads CASSSMTGAGNTIYF. CDR3 in DNA: TGCGCCAGCAGCTCGATGACAGGGGCTGGAAACACCATATATTTT. This chain connects TRBV5-1 to TRBJ1-3; 8 bases map to TRBD1. Germline trimming cut 3 bases from V and 2 bases from J; bases unmatched to any gene: 4. Germline V CDR1 and CDR2: SGHRS, YFSETQ. CDR3 length: 15 residues.

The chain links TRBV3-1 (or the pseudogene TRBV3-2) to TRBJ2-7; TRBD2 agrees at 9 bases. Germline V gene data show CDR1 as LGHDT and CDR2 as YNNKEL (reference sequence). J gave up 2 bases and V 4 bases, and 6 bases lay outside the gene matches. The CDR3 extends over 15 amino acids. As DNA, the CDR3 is TGTGCCAGCAGCCCCCGAGTAGCGGGAGCCTACGAGCAGTACTTC. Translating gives CASSPRVAGAYEQYF.

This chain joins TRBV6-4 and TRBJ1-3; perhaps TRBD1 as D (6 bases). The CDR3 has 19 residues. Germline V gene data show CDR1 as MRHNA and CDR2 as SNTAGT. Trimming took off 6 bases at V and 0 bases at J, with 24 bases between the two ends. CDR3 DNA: TGTGCCAGCAGGGGGTGGGCGGACAGACTACATTACTCTGGAAACACCATATATTTT. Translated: CASRGWADRLHYSGNTIYF.

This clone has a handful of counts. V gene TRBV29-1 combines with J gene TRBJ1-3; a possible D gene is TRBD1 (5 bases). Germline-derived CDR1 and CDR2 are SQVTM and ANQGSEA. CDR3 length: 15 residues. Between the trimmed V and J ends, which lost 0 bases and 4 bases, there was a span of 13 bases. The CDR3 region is CSVEDFRVDGNTIYF. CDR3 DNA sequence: TGCAGCGTTGAAGATTTCAGGGTCGACGGAAACACCATATATTTT.

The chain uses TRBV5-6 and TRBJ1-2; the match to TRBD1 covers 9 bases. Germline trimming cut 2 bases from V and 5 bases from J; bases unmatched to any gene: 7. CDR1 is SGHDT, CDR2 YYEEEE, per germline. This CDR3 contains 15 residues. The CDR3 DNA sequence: TGTGCCAGCAGCTTAGGGACAGGGTTGGGATATGGCTACACCTTC. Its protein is CASSLGTGLGYGYTF. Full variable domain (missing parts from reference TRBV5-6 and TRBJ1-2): DAGVTQSPTHLIKTRGQQVTLRCSPKSGHDTVSWYQQALGQGPQFIFQYYEEEERQRGNFPDRFSGHQFPNYSSELNVNALLLGDSALYLCASSLGTGLGYGYTFGSGTRLTVV.

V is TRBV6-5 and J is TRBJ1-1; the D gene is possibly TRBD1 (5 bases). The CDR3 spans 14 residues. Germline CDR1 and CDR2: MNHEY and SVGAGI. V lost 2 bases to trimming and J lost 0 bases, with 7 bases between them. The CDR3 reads CASSYTTVNTEAFF. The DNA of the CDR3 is TGTGCCAGCAGTTACACGACAGTGAACACTGAAGCTTTCTTT.

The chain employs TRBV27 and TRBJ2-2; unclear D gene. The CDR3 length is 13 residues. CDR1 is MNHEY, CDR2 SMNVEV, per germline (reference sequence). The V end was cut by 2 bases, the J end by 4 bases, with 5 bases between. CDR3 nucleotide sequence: TGTGCCAGCAGTTTAGCAGTCACCGGGGAGCTGTTTTTT. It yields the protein CASSLAVTGELFF.

The CDR3 sequence is CASSIRQADSPLHF. The CDR3, as DNA: TGTGCCAGCAGCATTCGACAGGCCGATTCACCCCTCCACTTT. The chain recombines TRBV9 with TRBJ1-6, with D maybe TRBD1 (6 bases). The germline V gene encodes CDR1 SGDLS and CDR2 YYNGEE. The V and J ends lost 4 bases and 8 bases respectively, with 13 bases between them. The CDR3 has 14 residues.

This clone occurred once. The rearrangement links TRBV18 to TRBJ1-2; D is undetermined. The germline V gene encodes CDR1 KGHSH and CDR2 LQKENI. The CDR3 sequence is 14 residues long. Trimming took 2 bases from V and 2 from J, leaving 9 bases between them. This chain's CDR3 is CASSPFAVNYGYTF. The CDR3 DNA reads TGTGCCAGCTCACCATTCGCAGTAAACTATGGCTACACCTTC.

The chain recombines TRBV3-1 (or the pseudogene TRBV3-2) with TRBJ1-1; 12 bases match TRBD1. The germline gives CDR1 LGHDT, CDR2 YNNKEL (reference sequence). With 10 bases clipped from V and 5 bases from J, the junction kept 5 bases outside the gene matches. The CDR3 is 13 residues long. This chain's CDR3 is CATGTGGTTEAFF. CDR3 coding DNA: TGTGCCACCGGGACAGGGGGCACGACTGAAGCTTTCTTT.